This passage covers 24 T cell receptor beta chains from one sample sequenced in a study of cytomegalovirus exposure and HLA in healthy donors. Using immunoSEQ multiplex PCR, the repertoire was profiled, and TCRdb retains in-frame clones only, with some absent. The data hold 130,000 or so clones, with nearly 90% observed a single time. Sequenced sample: PBMCs. The receptors stem from a man younger than 40 in good health and CMV-seronegative.

The rearrangement links TRBV15 to TRBJ1-5; the D gene is possibly TRBD1 (5 bases). Trimming stripped 3 bases from V and 0 bases from J, with 12 bases between. CDR3 size: 16 residues. Germline CDR1 and CDR2: LNHNV and YYDKDF (reference sequence). In DNA form, the CDR3 reads TGTGCCACCAGCAGGGGGACTGGAAGTAGCAATCAGCCCCAGCATTTT. Translating gives CATSRGTGSSNQPQHF.

The chain couples TRBV6-6 to TRBJ2-7; 9 nucleotides agree with TRBD1. CDR1 MNHNY and CDR2 SVGAGI come from the germline V gene (reference sequence). The CDR3 sequence is 14 residues long. V was pared by 4 bases and J by 2 bases, with 3 bases of the junction left unmatched. The CDR3 spells CASSSRQGAYEQYF. The CDR3 bases are TGTGCCAGCAGTTCACGACAGGGGGCCTACGAGCAGTACTTC.

The genes are TRBV7-2 and TRBJ2-7, with D possibly TRBD2 on 6 matching bases. The CDR3 runs 14 residues. Germline loops: CDR1 SGHTA, CDR2 FQGNSA. Trimming left V 4 bases short and J 3 bases short, with 13 bases between. The CDR3, as DNA: TGTGCCAGCAGCTCGGGACGGGACTTCTACGAGCAGTACTTC. Protein sequence: CASSSGRDFYEQYF.

The V and J genes are TRBV4-1 and TRBJ2-1, with 10 positions matching TRBD2. V gave up 6 bases and J gave up 6 bases; unmatched junction bases: 8. This CDR3 spans 15 amino acids. Germline V gene lookup returns CDR1 MGHRA and CDR2 YSYEKL. For the CDR3, the DNA is TGCGCCAGCAGAAACCCGGGACTAGCGTCCAATGAGCAGTTCTTC. It encodes CASRNPGLASNEQFF.

The chain recombines TRBV15 with TRBJ1-5, with D perhaps matching TRBD1 (6 bases). The CDR3 length is 15 residues. Trimming cost V 0 bases and J 3 bases, with 9 bases left between them. Germline V gene lookup returns CDR1 LNHNV and CDR2 YYDKDF (reference sequence). CDR3 DNA: TGTGCCACCAGCAGAGAGCAGGGGACCAATCAGCCCCAGCATTTT. Translation gives CATSREQGTNQPQHF. The entire variable domain, with the rest obtained from reference TRBV15 and TRBJ1-5, is as follows: DAMVIQNPRYQVTQFGKPVTLSCSQTLNHNVMYWYQQKSSQAPKLLFHYYDKDFNNEADTPDNFQSRRPNTSFCFLDIRSPGLGDTAMYLCATSREQGTNQPQHFGDGTRLSIL.

This chain uses TRBV7-8 with TRBJ2-2; D remains ambiguous. V lost 5 bases, J lost 4 bases, and 8 bases lay in between. The CDR3 runs to 13 residues. Germline V gene sequence: CDR1 SGHVS, CDR2 FQNEAQ. The DNA of the CDR3 is TGTGCCAGCAGCCCTGTCGTCACCGGGGAGCTGTTTTTT. Protein: CASSPVVTGELFF.

The V and J genes are TRBV6-5 and TRBJ1-5; the D is unclear. Germline CDR1 is MNHEY and CDR2 is SVGAGI. Trimming pared 2 bases from V and 1 base from J, leaving 3 bases between. CDR3 length: 13 residues. In DNA, the CDR3 is TGTGCCAGCAGTTACAGCAGCAATCAGCCCCAGCATTTT. This sequence encodes CASSYSSNQPQHF.

This clone turned up a few times. The J gene is TRBJ2-7, the V gene TRBV18; D not resolved. The CDR3 extends over 13 amino acids. The V gene's germline CDR1 is KGHSH and CDR2 LQKENI. With 0 bases removed from V and 4 bases from J, the gap between germline ends came to 7 bases. The CDR3 here is CASSPPTRYEQYF. DNA for the CDR3: TGTGCCAGCTCACCACCAACAAGATACGAGCAGTACTTC.

This sequence joins TRBV9 and TRBJ2-1; TRBD2 matches at 8 bases. Looked up from germline, CDR1 is SGDLS and CDR2 is YYNGEE. The CDR3 consists of 14 residues. The V gene end was trimmed by 2 bases and the J gene end by 10 bases; junction bases not matched to a gene: 8. Here the CDR3 DNA reads TGTGCCAGCAGCGTCGGCGGGGGGCCCACAGAGCAGTTCTTC. Translated, it gives CASSVGGGPTEQFF.

The rearrangement joins TRBV18 to TRBJ1-1; tentative D call: TRBD1 (5 bases). Germline assignment: CDR1 KGHSH and CDR2 LQKENI. The CDR3 length is 16 residues. V gave up 6 bases and J gave up 2 bases, with 19 bases separating them. This CDR3 is CASSFSEDTQNTEAFF. CDR3 in DNA: TGTGCCAGCTCGTTTAGTGAGGACACCCAAAACACTGAAGCTTTCTTT. Full variable domain (rest looked up from reference TRBV18 and TRBJ1-1): NAGVMQNPRHLVRRRGQEARLRCSPMKGHSHVYWYRQLPEEGLKFMVYLQKENIIDESGMPKERFSAEFPKEGPSILRIQQVVRGDSAAYFCASSFSEDTQNTEAFFGQGTRLTVV.

The genes are TRBV6-5 and TRBJ1-1, with D unclear. Deletions cut 6 bases from V and 0 bases from J, with 8 bases between. The CDR3 has 13 amino acids. Germline values: CDR1 MNHEY, CDR2 SVGAGI. The DNA for the CDR3 is TGTGCCAGCAGCCTCGACTTGAACACTGAAGCTTTCTTT. Protein product: CASSLDLNTEAFF.

CDR3 DNA: TGTGCCAGCAGCACTGACAATTCCGGAGAGACCCAGTACTTC. It codes for CASSTDNSGETQYF. This sequence joins TRBV9 and TRBJ2-5; no firm D call. The CDR3 length is 14 residues. Germline V gives CDR1 SGDLS, CDR2 YYNGEE. Trimming cost V 4 bases and J 4 bases, with 14 bases left between them.

This clone was picked up one time. The genes are TRBV19 and TRBJ1-4; TRBD1 is a possible D gene (5 bases). With 3 bases removed from V and 14 bases from J, the gap between germline ends came to 28 bases. Germline-derived CDR1 and CDR2 are LNHDA and SQIVND (reference sequence). The CDR3 totals 17 residues. The chain's CDR3 is CASSISLWQGGGESLFF. The CDR3 coding sequence is TGTGCCAGTAGTATCTCTCTGTGGCAGGGAGGAGGAGAAAGTCTGTTTTTT.

V usage is TRBV5-4 and J usage is TRBJ1-2, with 8 bases matching TRBD1. From germline, CDR1 is SGHNT and CDR2 YYREEE (reference sequence). Trimming took 4 bases from V and 5 from J; bases not matched to a gene: 7. The CDR3 is 14 residues long. The CDR3 reads CASSADRAFYGYTF. The DNA of the CDR3 is TGTGCCAGCAGCGCGGACAGGGCTTTTTATGGCTACACCTTC.

The chain joins TRBV6-1 to TRBJ2-7, with 10 bases lining up with TRBD2. V shed 0 bases and J 2 bases; nucleotides not matched to a gene: 1. This CDR3 spans 15 amino acids. Germline CDR1 and CDR2: MNHNS and SASEGT. CDR3 sequence: CASSEATSGAYEQYF. Written as DNA, the CDR3 is TGTGCCAGCAGTGAAGCTACTAGCGGGGCCTACGAGCAGTACTTC.

This chain uses TRBV6-5 with TRBJ2-7, with 8 bases lining up with TRBD2. The germline V gene has CDR1 MNHEY and CDR2 SVGAGI. The CDR3 is 16 residues long. The V and J ends lost 5 bases and 0 bases, in that order; junction bases with no gene match: 9. CDR3 in amino acids: CASSNLAGISSYEQYF. DNA of the CDR3: TGTGCCAGCAGTAACTTAGCGGGGATTAGCTCCTACGAGCAGTACTTC.

The gene calls are TRBV25-1 and TRBJ2-1; a possible D gene is TRBD2 (6 bases). CDR3 length: 17 residues. V was clipped by 5 bases and J by 10 bases, with 27 bases between them. In germline, CDR1 is MGHDK, CDR2 SYGVNS. CDR3 nucleotide sequence: TGTGCCAGCAGTCCTGGCTTAGGGACTGGGATCGAGGGGGAGCAGTTCTTC. Its protein is CASSPGLGTGIEGEQFF.

This chain joins TRBV5-1 and TRBJ2-2; 10 nucleotides agree with TRBD1. This CDR3 region has 15 residues. J lost 7 bases, V lost 5 bases, and 8 bases had no gene match. Germline V CDR1 and CDR2: SGHRS, YFSETQ. In DNA, the CDR3 is TGCGCCAGCAGAGGGACAGGGGTAACGAGCGGGGAGCTGTTTTTT. Translation gives CASRGTGVTSGELFF.

This clone was detected once. The chain joins TRBV5-1 to TRBJ1-3; D possibly corresponds to TRBD1 (5 bases). V was clipped by 2 bases and J by 2 bases, with 11 bases between them. The CDR3 has 15 amino acids. The germline gives CDR1 SGHRS, CDR2 YFSETQ. As DNA, the CDR3 is TGCGCCAGCAGCTTAACGGAAGGGGCTGGAAACACCATATATTTT. It codes for CASSLTEGAGNTIYF.

V and J are TRBV18 and TRBJ1-5, with D possibly TRBD1 on 5 matching bases. The CDR3 contains 15 residues. V lost 6 bases and J lost 3, with 15 bases in between. Germline assignment: CDR1 KGHSH and CDR2 LQKENI. CDR3 in amino acids: CASSDIDSLNQPQHF. CDR3 DNA: TGTGCCAGCTCGGACATCGACAGCCTCAATCAGCCCCAGCATTTT.

V and J are TRBV4-1 and TRBJ2-2; a weak D match, TRBD1 (6 bases). V was shortened by 4 bases and J by 1 base, with 16 bases between the two germline ends. The CDR3 consists of 17 residues. Per germline, CDR1 MGHRA and CDR2 YSYEKL. CDR3 residues: CASSLQSGTRNTGELFF. CDR3 sequence (DNA): TGCGCCAGCAGCCTGCAAAGTGGGACAAGGAACACCGGGGAGCTGTTTTTT.

The rearrangement links TRBV11-2 to TRBJ1-3; maybe TRBD1 (5 bases). V lost 3 bases and J 3 bases, leaving 15 bases between the germline ends. The CDR3 has 16 amino acids. The germline CDR1 and CDR2 sequences are SGHAT and FQNNGV. The CDR3 spells CASSLRVLGGGNTIYF. The CDR3 coding sequence is TGTGCCAGCAGCTTGAGGGTGTTGGGGGGTGGAAACACCATATATTTT.

This chain joins TRBV27 and TRBJ2-2, with TRBD2 matching 7 bases. Germline CDR1 MNHEY, CDR2 SMNVEV (reference sequence). The V and J ends lost 3 bases and 4 bases, in that order; junction bases with no gene match: 2. The CDR3 has 14 amino acids. The CDR3 region is CASSLGGSTGELFF. CDR3 nucleotides: TGTGCCAGCAGTTTGGGGGGGAGCACCGGGGAGCTGTTTTTT.

The J gene is TRBJ1-2, the V gene TRBV25-1; D gene ambiguous. The V and J ends lost 1 base and 4 bases respectively, with 10 bases between them. The CDR3 totals 14 residues. The V gene's germline CDR1 is MGHDK and CDR2 SYGVNS. The CDR3 spells CASSESEELYGYTF. The CDR3 region has the DNA TGTGCCAGCAGTGAATCTGAGGAGCTCTATGGCTACACCTTC.